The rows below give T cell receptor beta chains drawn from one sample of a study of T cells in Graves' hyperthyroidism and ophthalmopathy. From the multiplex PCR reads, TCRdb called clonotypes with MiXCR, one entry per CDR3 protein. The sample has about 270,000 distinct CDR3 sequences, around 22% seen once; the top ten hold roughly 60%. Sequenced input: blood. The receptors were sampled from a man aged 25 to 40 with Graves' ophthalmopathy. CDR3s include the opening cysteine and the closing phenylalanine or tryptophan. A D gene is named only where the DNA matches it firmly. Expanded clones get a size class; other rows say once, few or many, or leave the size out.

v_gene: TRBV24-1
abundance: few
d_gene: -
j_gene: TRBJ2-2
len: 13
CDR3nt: TGTGCCACCAGTGGGGCGGTGACCGGGGAGCTGTTTTTT
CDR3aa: CATSGAVTGELFF

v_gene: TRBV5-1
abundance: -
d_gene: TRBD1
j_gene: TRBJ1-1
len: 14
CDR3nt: TGCGCCAGCAGATCCGGGACAGTGGACACTGAAGCTTTCTTT
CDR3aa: CASRSGTVDTEAFF

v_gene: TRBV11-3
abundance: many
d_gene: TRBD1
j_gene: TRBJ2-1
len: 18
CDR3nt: TGTGCCAGCAGCCGAAACAGGGAAACAGGGGGATTTTACAATGAGCAGTTCTTC
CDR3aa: CASSRNRETGGFYNEQFF

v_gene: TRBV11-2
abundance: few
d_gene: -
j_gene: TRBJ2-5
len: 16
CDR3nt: TGTGCCAGCAGCCCTCGGACAGCGAGGTTAGGGGAGGCCCAGTACTTC
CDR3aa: CASSPRTARLGEAQYF

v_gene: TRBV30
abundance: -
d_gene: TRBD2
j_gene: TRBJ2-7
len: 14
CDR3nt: TGTGCCTGGAGTCTAGCGGGGGGGCACTACGAGCAGTACTTC
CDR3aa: CAWSLAGGHYEQYF

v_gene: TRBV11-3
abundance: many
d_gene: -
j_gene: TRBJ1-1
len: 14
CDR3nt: TGTGCCAGCCGCCACAAGGGCCCGAACACTGAAGCTTTCTTT
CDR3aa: CASRHKGPNTEAFF

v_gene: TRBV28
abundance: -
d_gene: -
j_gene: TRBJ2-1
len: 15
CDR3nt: TGTGCCAGCAGCCCTACCCTAGCTGGGGTCCATGAGCAGTTCTTC
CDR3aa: CASSPTLAGVHEQFF

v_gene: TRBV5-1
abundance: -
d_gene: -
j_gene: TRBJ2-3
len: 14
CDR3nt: TGCGCCAGCAGCTTATACCGAAACACAGATACGCAGTATTTT
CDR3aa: CASSLYRNTDTQYF

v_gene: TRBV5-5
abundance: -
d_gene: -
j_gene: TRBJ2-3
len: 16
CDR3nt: TGTGCCAGCAGCTTGTGGACTTCCCGACTTACAGATACGCAGTATTTT
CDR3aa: CASSLWTSRLTDTQYF

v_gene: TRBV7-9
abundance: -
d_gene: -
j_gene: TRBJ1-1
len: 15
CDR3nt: TGTGCCAGCAGCTCCCCTTACAGACACGACACTGAAGCTTTCTTT
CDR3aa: CASSSPYRHDTEAFF